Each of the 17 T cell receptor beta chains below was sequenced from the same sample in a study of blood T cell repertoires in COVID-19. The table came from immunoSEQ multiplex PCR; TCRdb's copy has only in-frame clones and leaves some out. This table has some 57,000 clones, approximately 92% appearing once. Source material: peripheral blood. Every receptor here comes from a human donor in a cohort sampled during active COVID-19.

This chain's CDR3 is CASSPRDSGDNEQFF. CDR3 sequence (DNA): TGTGCCAGCTCACCACGGGACTCCGGGGACAATGAGCAGTTCTTC. The chain combines TRBV18 with TRBJ2-1, with D maybe TRBD2 (6 bases). Germline V CDR1 and CDR2: KGHSH, LQKENI. V was clipped by 1 base and J by 5 bases, with 12 bases between them. The CDR3 is 15 residues long.

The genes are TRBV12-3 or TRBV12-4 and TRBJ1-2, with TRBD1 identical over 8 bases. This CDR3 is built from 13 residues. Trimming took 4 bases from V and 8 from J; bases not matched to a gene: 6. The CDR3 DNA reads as TGTGCCAGCAGTTCCGACAGGGGTATAGGCTACACCTTC. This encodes CASSSDRGIGYTF.

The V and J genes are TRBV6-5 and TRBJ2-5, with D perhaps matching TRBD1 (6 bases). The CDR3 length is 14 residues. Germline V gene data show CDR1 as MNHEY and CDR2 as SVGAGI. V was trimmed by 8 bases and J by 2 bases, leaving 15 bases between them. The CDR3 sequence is CASREPGQQETQYF. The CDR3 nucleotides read TGTGCCAGCCGCGAACCAGGACAGCAAGAGACCCAGTACTTC.

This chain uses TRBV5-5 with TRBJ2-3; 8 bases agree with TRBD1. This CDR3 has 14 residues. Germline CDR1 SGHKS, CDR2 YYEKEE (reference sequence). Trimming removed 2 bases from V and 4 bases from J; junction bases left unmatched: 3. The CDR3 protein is CASSLTGGPDTQYF. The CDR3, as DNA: TGTGCCAGCAGCTTAACAGGGGGGCCAGATACGCAGTATTTT.

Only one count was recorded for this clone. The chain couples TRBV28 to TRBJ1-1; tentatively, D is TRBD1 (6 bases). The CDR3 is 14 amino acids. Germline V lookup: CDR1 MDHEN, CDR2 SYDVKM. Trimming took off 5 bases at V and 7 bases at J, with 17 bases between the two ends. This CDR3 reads CASSLQGGYGEAFF. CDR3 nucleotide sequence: TGTGCCAGCAGTCTACAGGGAGGGTATGGTGAAGCTTTCTTT.

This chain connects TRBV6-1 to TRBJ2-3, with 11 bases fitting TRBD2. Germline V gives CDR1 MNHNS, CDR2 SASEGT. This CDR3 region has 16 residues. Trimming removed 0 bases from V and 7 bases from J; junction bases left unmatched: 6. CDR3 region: CASSEALLAGANTQYF. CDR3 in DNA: TGTGCCAGCAGTGAAGCGCTACTAGCGGGGGCCAATACGCAGTATTTT.

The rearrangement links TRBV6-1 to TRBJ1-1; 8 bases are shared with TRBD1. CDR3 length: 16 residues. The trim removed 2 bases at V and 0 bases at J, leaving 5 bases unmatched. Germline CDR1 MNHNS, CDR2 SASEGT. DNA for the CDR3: TGTGCCAGCAGTGAATGGAGGACAGGGATGAACACTGAAGCTTTCTTT. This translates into CASSEWRTGMNTEAFF.

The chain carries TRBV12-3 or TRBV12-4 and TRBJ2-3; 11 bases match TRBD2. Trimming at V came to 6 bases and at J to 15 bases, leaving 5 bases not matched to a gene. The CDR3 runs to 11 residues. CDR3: CASRTSGGKYF. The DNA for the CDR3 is TGTGCCAGCAGAACTAGCGGGGGTAAATATTTT.

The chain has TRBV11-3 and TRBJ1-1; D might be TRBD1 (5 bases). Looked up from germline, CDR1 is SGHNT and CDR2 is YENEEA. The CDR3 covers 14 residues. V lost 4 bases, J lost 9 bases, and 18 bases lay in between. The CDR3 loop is CASSSGGGEAQAFF. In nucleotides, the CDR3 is TGTGCCAGCAGCTCTGGCGGAGGGGAAGCCCAAGCTTTCTTT.

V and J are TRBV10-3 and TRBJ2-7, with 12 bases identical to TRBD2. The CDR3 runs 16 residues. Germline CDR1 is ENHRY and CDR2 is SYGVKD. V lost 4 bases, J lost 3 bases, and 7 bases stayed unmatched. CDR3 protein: CAISVTPSGRGYEQYF. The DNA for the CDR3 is TGTGCCATCAGTGTTACTCCTAGCGGGAGGGGCTACGAGCAGTACTTC.

CDR3 coding DNA: TGTGCCAGCAGCCAAGCCAGGGGGCCTTCCTACGAGCAGTACTTC. It yields the protein CASSQARGPSYEQYF. V and J are TRBV3-1 (or the pseudogene TRBV3-2) and TRBJ2-7; 8 bases map to TRBD1. This CDR3 has 15 amino acids. The trim removed 1 base at V and 1 base at J, leaving 3 bases unmatched. Germline V lookup: CDR1 LGHDT, CDR2 YNNKEL (reference sequence).

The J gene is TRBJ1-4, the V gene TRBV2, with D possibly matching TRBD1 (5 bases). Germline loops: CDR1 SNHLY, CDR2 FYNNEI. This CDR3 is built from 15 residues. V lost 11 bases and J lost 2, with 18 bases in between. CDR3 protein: CASGEGPGTNEKLFF. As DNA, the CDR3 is TGTGCCTCCGGGGAGGGACCAGGGACTAATGAAAAACTGTTTTTT.

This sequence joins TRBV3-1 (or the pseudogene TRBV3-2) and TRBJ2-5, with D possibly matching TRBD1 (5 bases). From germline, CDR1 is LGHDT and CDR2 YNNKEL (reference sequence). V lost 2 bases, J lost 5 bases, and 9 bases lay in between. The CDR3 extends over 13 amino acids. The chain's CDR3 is CASSQRGSETQYF. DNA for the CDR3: TGTGCCAGCAGCCAAAGGGGAAGCGAGACCCAGTACTTC.

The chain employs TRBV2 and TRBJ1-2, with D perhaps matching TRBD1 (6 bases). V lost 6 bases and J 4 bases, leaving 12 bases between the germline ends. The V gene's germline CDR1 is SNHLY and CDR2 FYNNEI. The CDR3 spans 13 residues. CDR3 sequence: CASSDTGFYGYTF. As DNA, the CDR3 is TGTGCCAGCAGCGACACAGGGTTCTATGGCTACACCTTC.

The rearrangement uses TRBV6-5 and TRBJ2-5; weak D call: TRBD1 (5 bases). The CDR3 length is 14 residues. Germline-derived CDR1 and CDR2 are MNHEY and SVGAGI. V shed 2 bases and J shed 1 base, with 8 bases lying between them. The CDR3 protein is CASSYGALQETQYF. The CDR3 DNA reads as TGTGCCAGCAGTTACGGGGCCCTCCAAGAGACCCAGTACTTC.

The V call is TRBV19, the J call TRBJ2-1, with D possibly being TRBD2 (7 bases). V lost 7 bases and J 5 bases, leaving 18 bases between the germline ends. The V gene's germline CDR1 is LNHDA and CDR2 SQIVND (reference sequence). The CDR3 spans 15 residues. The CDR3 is CASKAGGLADNEQFF. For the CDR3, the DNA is TGTGCCAGTAAGGCCGGGGGGCTCGCGGACAATGAGCAGTTCTTC. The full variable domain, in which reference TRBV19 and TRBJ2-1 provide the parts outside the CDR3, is DGGITQSPKYLFRKEGQNVTLSCEQNLNHDAMYWYRQDPGQGLRLIYYSQIVNDFQKGDIAEGYSVSREKKESFPLTVTSAQKNPTAFYLCASKAGGLADNEQFFGPGTRLTVL.

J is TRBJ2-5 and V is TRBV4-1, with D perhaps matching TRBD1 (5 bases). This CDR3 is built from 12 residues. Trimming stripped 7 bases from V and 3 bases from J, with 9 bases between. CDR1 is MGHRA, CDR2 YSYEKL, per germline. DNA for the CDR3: TGCGCCAGCATGGGGCTAGAAGAGACCCAGTACTTC. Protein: CASMGLEETQYF.